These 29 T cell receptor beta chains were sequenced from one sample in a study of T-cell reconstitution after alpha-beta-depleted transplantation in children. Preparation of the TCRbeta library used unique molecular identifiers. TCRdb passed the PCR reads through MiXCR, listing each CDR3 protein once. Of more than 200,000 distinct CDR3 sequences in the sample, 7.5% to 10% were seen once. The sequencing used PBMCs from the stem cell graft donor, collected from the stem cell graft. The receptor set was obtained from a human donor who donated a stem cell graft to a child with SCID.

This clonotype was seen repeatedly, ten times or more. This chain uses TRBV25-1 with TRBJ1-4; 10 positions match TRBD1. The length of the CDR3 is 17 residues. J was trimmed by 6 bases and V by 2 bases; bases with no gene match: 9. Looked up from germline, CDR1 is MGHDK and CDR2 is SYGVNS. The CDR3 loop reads CASSEPPDRGIDEKLFF. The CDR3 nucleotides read TGTGCCAGCAGTGAACCCCCGGACAGGGGGATAGATGAAAAACTGTTTTTT. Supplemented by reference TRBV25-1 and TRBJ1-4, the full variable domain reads EADIYQTPRYLVIGTGKKITLECSQTMGHDKMYWYQQDPGMELHLIHYSYGVNSTEKGDLSSESTVSRIRTEHFPLTLESARPSHTSQYLCASSEPPDRGIDEKLFFGSGTQLSVL.

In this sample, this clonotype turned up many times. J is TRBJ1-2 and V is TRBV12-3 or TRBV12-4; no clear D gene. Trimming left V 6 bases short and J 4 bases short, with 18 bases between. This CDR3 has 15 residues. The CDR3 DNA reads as TGTGCCAGCAGCCACGCTAGGGTTCTTGGCTATGGCTACACCTTC. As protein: CASSHARVLGYGYTF.

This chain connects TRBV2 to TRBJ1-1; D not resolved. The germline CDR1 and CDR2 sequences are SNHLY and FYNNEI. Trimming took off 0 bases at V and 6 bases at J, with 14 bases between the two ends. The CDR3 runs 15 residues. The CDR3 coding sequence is TGTGCCAGCAGTGAAGCGCGGCGGGGTACCGCTGAAGCTTTCTTT. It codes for CASSEARRGTAEAFF.

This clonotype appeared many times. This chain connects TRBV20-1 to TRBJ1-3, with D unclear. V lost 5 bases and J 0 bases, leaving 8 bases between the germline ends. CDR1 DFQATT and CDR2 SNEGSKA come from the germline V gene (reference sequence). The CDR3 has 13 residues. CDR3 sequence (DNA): TGCAGTGCTGACGGAAGCTCTGGAAACACCATATATTTT. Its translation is CSADGSSGNTIYF.

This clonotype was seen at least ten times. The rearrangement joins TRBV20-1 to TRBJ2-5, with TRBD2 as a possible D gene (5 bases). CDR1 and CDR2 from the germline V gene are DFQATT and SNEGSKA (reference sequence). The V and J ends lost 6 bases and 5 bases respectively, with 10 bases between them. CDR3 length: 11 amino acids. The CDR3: CSAEGEETQYF. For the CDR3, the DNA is TGCAGTGCAGAGGGTGAGGAGACCCAGTACTTC.

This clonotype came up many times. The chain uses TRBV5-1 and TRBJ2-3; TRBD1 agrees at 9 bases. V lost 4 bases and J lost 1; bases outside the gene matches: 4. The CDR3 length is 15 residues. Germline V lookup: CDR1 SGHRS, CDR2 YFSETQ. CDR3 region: CASSGQGPGTDTQYF. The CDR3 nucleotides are TGCGCCAGCAGCGGACAGGGGCCGGGCACAGATACGCAGTATTTT.

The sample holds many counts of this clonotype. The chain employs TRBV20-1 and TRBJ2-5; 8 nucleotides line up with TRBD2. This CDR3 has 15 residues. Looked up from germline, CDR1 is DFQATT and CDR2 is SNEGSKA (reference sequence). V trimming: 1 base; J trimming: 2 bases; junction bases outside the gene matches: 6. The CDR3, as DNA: TGCAGTGCTAGAGGAGTAGGGACTAGTCAAGAGACCCAGTACTTC. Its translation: CSARGVGTSQETQYF.

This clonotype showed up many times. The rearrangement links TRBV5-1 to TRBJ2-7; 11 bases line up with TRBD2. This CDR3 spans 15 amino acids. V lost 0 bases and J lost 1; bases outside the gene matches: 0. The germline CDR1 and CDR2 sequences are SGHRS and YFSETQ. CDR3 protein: CASSLGLAGSYEQYF. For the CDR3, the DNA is TGCGCCAGCAGCTTGGGACTAGCGGGGTCCTACGAGCAGTACTTC.

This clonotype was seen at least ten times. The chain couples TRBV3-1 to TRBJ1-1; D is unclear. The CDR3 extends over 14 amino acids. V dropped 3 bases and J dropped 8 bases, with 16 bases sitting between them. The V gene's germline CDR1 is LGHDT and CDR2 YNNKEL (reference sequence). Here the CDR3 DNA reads TGTGCCAGCAGCCAGCCCGCTGGGGTGAAGGAAGCTTTCTTT. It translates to CASSQPAGVKEAFF.

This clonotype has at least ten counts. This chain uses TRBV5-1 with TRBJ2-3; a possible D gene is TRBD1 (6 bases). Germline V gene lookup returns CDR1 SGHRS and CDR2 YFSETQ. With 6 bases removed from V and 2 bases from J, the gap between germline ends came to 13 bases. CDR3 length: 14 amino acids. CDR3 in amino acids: CASTPGAHTDTQYF. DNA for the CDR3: TGCGCCAGCACCCCAGGGGCTCACACAGATACGCAGTATTTT.

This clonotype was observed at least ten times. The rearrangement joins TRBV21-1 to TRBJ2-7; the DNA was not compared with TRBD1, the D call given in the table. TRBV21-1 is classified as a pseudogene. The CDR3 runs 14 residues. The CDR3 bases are TGTGCCTACCAATGGGGACAGCTAACCTACGAGCAGTACTTC. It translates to CAYQWGQLTYEQYF.

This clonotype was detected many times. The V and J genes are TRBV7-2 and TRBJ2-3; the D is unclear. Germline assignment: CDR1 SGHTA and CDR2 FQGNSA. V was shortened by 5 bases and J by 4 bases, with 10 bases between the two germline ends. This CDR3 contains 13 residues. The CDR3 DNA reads TGTGCCAGCAGCGTAGGACCCCCAGATACGCAGTATTTT. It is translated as CASSVGPPDTQYF.

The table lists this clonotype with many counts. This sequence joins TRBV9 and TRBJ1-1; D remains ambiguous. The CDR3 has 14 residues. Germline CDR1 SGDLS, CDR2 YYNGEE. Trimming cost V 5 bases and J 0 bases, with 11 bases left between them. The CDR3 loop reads CASSQNLMNTEAFF. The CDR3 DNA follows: TGTGCCAGCAGTCAGAATCTCATGAACACTGAAGCTTTCTTT.

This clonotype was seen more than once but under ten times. CDR3 coding DNA: TGCAGTGCTTCGGGGGGTAACTATGGCTACACCTTC. Protein: CSASGGNYGYTF. The rearrangement uses TRBV20-1 and TRBJ1-2; weak D call: TRBD1 (5 bases). This CDR3 has 12 amino acids. V was trimmed by 5 bases and J by 1 base, leaving 8 bases between them. The germline V gene has CDR1 DFQATT and CDR2 SNEGSKA (reference sequence).

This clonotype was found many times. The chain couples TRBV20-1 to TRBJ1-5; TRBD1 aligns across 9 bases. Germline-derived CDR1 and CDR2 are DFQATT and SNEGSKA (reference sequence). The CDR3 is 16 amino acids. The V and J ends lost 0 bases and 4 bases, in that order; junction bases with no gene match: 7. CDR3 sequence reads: CSARDPGQGPNQPQHF. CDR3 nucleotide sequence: TGCAGTGCTAGAGATCCGGGACAGGGCCCTAATCAGCCCCAGCATTTT.

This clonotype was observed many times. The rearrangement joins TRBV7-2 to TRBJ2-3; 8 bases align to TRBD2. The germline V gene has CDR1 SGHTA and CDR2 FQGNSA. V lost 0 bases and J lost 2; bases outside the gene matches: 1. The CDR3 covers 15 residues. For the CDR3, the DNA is TGTGCCAGCAGCTTAGCCGGGGGGGTCACAGATACGCAGTATTTT. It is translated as CASSLAGGVTDTQYF.

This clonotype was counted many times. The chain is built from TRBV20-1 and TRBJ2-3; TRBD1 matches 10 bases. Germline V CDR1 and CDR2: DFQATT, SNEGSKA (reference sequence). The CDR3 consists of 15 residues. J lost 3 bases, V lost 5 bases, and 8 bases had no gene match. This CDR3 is CSAGDRGPSTDTQYF. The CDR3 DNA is TGCAGTGCTGGGGACAGGGGACCGTCGACAGATACGCAGTATTTT.

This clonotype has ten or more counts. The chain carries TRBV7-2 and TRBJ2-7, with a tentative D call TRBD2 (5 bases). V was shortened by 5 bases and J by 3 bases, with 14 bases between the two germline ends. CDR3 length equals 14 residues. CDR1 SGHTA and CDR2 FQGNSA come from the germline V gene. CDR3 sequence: CASSLSGDYYEQYF. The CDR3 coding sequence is TGTGCCAGCAGCCTATCCGGGGATTACTACGAGCAGTACTTC.

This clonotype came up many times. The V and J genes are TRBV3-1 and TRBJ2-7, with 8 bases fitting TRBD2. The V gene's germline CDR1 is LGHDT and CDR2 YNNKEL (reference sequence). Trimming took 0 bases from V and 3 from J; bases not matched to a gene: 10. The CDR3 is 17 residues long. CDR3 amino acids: CASSQESLWRGVYEQYF. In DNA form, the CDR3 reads TGTGCCAGCAGCCAAGAAAGTCTGTGGCGGGGGGTCTACGAGCAGTACTTC.

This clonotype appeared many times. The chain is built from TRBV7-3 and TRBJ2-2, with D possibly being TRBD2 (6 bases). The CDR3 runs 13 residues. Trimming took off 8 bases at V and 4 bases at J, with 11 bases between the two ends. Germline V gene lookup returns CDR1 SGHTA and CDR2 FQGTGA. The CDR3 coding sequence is TGTGCCAGCTCCAGGGAGGCCACCGGGGAGCTGTTTTTT. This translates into CASSREATGELFF.

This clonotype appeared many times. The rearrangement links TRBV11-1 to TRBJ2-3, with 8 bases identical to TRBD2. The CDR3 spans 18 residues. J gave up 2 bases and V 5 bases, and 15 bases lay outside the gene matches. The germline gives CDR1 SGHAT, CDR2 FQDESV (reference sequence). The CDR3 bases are TGTGCCAGCAGCGCCCCTTTAAAGCGGGGGACCGACACAGATACGCAGTATTTT. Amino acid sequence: CASSAPLKRGTDTDTQYF.

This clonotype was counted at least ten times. CDR3 loop: CASSLRRQGETQYF. The CDR3 coding sequence is TGTGCCAGCAGCTTACGGAGACAGGGGGAGACCCAGTACTTC. The rearrangement links TRBV11-2 to TRBJ2-5; 8 bases line up with TRBD1. Germline V lookup: CDR1 SGHAT, CDR2 FQNNGV. With V trimmed by 2 bases and J by 5 bases, 4 bases remained unmatched. This CDR3 contains 14 residues.

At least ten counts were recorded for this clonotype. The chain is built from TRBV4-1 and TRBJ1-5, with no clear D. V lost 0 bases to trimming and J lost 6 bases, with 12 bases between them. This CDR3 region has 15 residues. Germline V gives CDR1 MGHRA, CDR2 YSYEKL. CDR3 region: CASSQDQGLGQPQHF. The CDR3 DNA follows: TGCGCCAGCAGCCAAGATCAAGGGTTAGGTCAGCCCCAGCATTTT.

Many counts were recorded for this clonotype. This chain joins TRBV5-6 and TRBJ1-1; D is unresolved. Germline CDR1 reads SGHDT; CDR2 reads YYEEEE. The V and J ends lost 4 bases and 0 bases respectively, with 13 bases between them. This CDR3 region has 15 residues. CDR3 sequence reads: CASSPPDRLNTEAFF. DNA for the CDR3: TGTGCCAGCAGCCCCCCTGACCGACTGAACACTGAAGCTTTCTTT.

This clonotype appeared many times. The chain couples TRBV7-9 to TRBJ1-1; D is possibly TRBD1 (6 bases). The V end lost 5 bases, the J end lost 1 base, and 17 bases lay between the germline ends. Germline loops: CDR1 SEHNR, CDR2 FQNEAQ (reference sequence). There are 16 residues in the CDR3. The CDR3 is CASSPSPGQPNTEAFF. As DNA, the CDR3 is TGTGCCAGCAGCCCGAGCCCTGGACAGCCGAACACTGAAGCTTTCTTT.

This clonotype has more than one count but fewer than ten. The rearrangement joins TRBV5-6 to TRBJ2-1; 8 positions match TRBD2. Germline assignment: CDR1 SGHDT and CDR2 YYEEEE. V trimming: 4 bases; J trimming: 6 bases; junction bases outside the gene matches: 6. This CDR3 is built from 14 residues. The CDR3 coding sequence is TGTGCCAGCAGCCCGACGGGGGGGAGCAATGAGCAGTTCTTC. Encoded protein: CASSPTGGSNEQFF.

The CDR3 spells CSANLQGRPYNEQFF. CDR3 DNA: TGCAGTGCTAACCTTCAGGGCAGGCCCTACAATGAGCAGTTCTTC. The chain has TRBV20-1 and TRBJ2-1, with a tentative D call TRBD1 (5 bases). V gave up 4 bases and J gave up 2 bases, with 15 bases separating them. CDR1 is DFQATT and CDR2 is SNEGSKA in the germline V gene (reference sequence). The CDR3 totals 15 residues.

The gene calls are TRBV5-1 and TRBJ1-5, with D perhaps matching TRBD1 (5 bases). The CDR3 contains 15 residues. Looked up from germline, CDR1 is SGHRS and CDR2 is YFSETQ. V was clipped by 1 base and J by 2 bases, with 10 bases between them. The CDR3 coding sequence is TGCGCCAGCAGCTTGTATGGGGCTGGCAATCAGCCCCAGCATTTT. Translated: CASSLYGAGNQPQHF. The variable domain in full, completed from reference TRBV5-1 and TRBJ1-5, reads KAGVTQTPRYLIKTRGQQVTLSCSPISGHRSVSWYQQTPGQGLQFLFEYFSETQRNKGNFPGRFSGRQFSNSRSEMNVSTLELGDSALYLCASSLYGAGNQPQHFGDGTRLSIL.

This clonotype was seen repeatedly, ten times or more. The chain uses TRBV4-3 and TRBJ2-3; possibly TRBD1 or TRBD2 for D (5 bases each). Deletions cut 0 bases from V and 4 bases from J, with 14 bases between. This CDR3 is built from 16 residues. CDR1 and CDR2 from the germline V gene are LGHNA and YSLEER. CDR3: CASSQELGRASDTQYF. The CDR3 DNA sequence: TGCGCCAGCAGCCAAGAGTTGGGACGAGCCTCAGATACGCAGTATTTT.